The 28 T cell receptor beta chains below all came from one sample that was sequenced in a study of blood T cell repertoires in COVID-19. The protocol was immunoSEQ multiplex PCR, while the TCRdb copy is restricted to in-frame clones and leaves out a portion. The top ten clones hold about 9.3% of a sample with almost 250,000 clones, 65% to 90% of them seen once. Input material: PBMCs or T cells enriched from blood (not recorded which). Receptor source: a woman between 50 and 59 years old with acute COVID-19.

The chain employs TRBV11-3 and TRBJ2-3, with a possible D match to TRBD1 (6 bases). Germline loops: CDR1 SGHNT, CDR2 YENEEA. This CDR3 region has 13 residues. The ends were cut back, 3 bases at V and 6 bases at J, with 10 bases in the middle. The CDR3 region has the DNA TGTGCCAGCAGCTTTTCAGGGGCGGATACGCAGTATTTT. Its protein is CASSFSGADTQYF. The complete variable domain, with remaining parts taken from reference TRBV11-3 and TRBJ2-3, reads EAGVVQSPRYKIIEKKQPVAFWCNPISGHNTLYWYLQNLGQGPELLIRYENEEAVDDSQLPKDRFSAERLKGVDSTLKIQPAELGDSAVYLCASSFSGADTQYFGPGTRLTVL.

This clone turned up a few times. V gene TRBV19 combines with J gene TRBJ1-2; D not resolved. V lost 5 bases, J lost 8 bases, and 6 bases lay in between. The CDR3 has 10 amino acids. Germline V gives CDR1 LNHDA, CDR2 SQIVND (reference sequence). The CDR3 coding sequence is TGTGCCAGTAGTCGAGCGGGCTACACCTTC. Translating it yields CASSRAGYTF.

The chain recombines TRBV3-1 (or the pseudogene TRBV3-2) with TRBJ2-7, with 12 bases identical to TRBD1. This CDR3 has 20 amino acids. Germline CDR1 is LGHDT and CDR2 is YNNKEL (reference sequence). After removal of 2 bases from V and 4 bases from J, the junction contained 18 bases not matched to a gene. The CDR3 region has the DNA TGTGCCAGCAGCCAATCCCCATCGGGGGGGACAGGGGGCTCTAGGTACGAGCAGTACTTC. Residues: CASSQSPSGGTGGSRYEQYF.

The genes are TRBV5-4 and TRBJ1-6; D might be TRBD1 (5 bases). This CDR3 contains 13 residues. V gave up 6 bases and J gave up 8 bases, with 12 bases separating them. CDR1 is SGHNT and CDR2 is YYREEE in the germline V gene (reference sequence). DNA of the CDR3: TGTGCCAGCACCGTCGACAGAGATTCACCCCTCCACTTT. This translates into CASTVDRDSPLHF.

The chain joins TRBV12-3 or TRBV12-4 to TRBJ2-1, with 14 bases identical to TRBD2. The CDR3 runs to 13 residues. Trimming at V came to 6 bases and at J to 16 bases, leaving 8 bases not matched to a gene. As DNA, the CDR3 is TGTGCCAGCAGGTGGGGGACTAGCGGGGGCCCTTTCTTC. Its protein is CASRWGTSGGPFF.

This chain links TRBV6-2 or TRBV6-3 with TRBJ1-5; D might be TRBD1 (5 bases). CDR1 is MNHEY, CDR2 SVGEGT, per germline. V lost 4 bases to trimming and J lost 1 base, with 14 bases between them. The CDR3 covers 16 residues. The DNA for the CDR3 is TGTGCCAGCAGTTTCTCGGGGGGGAAAAGCAATCAGCCCCAGCATTTT. Translating gives CASSFSGGKSNQPQHF.

This chain joins TRBV18 and TRBJ1-2; 7 bases fit TRBD1. J lost 8 bases, V lost 6 bases, and 9 bases had no gene match. The CDR3 has 13 amino acids. Germline values: CDR1 KGHSH, CDR2 LQKENI. The CDR3: CASSPGTVGGYTF. CDR3 bases: TGTGCCAGCTCCCCCGGGACAGTGGGAGGCTACACCTTC.

The V gene is TRBV4-3, the J gene TRBJ1-2, with D possibly matching TRBD1 (5 bases). Trimming left V 3 bases short and J 8 bases short, with 10 bases between. Germline assignment: CDR1 LGHNA and CDR2 YSLEER. The CDR3 has 12 amino acids. The CDR3 coding sequence is TGCGCCAGCAGCCACGCAGGGAAAGGCTACACCTTC. The encoded protein is CASSHAGKGYTF.

This chain uses TRBV19 with TRBJ2-3; 9 bases agree with TRBD2. This CDR3 is 17 amino acids long. Trimming at V came to 7 bases and at J to 1 base, leaving 12 bases not matched to a gene. Germline CDR1 is LNHDA and CDR2 is SQIVND (reference sequence). CDR3 loop: CASKKGGPSGGTDTQYF. CDR3 sequence (DNA): TGTGCCAGTAAGAAAGGTGGTCCTAGCGGGGGCACAGATACGCAGTATTTT.

The chain has TRBV25-1 and TRBJ1-2; 9 bases align to TRBD1. CDR1 MGHDK and CDR2 SYGVNS come from the germline V gene. The CDR3 runs 12 residues. The CDR3 DNA reads TGTGCAACAGGGGGCCGTTTCTATGGCTACACCTTC. This translates into CATGGRFYGYTF.

The chain recombines TRBV11-2 with TRBJ1-2; TRBD1 aligns across 11 bases. This CDR3 is built from 16 residues. Trimming cost V 5 bases and J 1 base; bases outside gene matches: 6. Germline V gene sequence: CDR1 SGHAT, CDR2 FQNNGV. The CDR3 sequence is CASSPDRGRDNYGYTF. The CDR3 DNA sequence: TGTGCCAGCAGCCCGGACAGGGGGCGGGATAACTATGGCTACACCTTC.

This chain links TRBV7-2 with TRBJ1-2; D unclear. Germline V gene data show CDR1 as SGHTA and CDR2 as FQGNSA. Trimming took 1 base from V and 8 from J, leaving 8 bases between them. This CDR3 contains 12 residues. CDR3 sequence: CASSLVVSGYTF. CDR3 in DNA: TGTGCCAGCAGCTTAGTAGTATCCGGCTACACCTTC.

This clone was counted between two and nine times. This sequence joins TRBV7-2 and TRBJ1-2; 10 bases line up with TRBD1. V lost 3 bases to trimming and J lost 2 bases; unmatched junction nucleotides: 6. CDR3 size: 16 residues. Germline V gene lookup returns CDR1 SGHTA and CDR2 FQGNSA. The CDR3 region is CASSFSGTGANYGYTF. CDR3 DNA sequence: TGTGCCAGCAGCTTCTCCGGGACAGGGGCGAACTATGGCTACACCTTC.

The chain couples TRBV7-2 to TRBJ2-2, with D perhaps matching TRBD1 (6 bases). CDR1 is SGHTA, CDR2 FQGNSA, per germline. Trimming shortened V by 1 base and J by 4 bases, and 10 bases separated the two germline ends. The CDR3 sequence is 15 residues long. The CDR3 spells CASSLVEGGTGELFF. The DNA of the CDR3 is TGTGCCAGCAGCTTAGTTGAAGGGGGCACCGGGGAGCTGTTTTTT.

J is TRBJ1-1 and V is TRBV19; D perhaps matches TRBD1 (5 bases). Trimming removed 5 bases at V and 5 bases at J, with 15 bases between. This CDR3 has 14 residues. Germline V lookup: CDR1 LNHDA, CDR2 SQIVND (reference sequence). The CDR3 loop reads CASSLRDEETEAFF. In nucleotides, the CDR3 is TGTGCCAGTAGTTTGCGGGACGAGGAAACTGAAGCTTTCTTT.

V gene TRBV6-5 combines with J gene TRBJ1-2; D gene unclear. The germline V gene has CDR1 MNHEY and CDR2 SVGAGI. V shed 7 bases and J shed 7 bases, with 10 bases lying between them. There are 11 residues in the CDR3. CDR3 sequence: CASIEEGGYTF. As DNA, the CDR3 is TGTGCCAGCATCGAAGAGGGTGGCTACACCTTC.

The CDR3 sequence: CASSTIGQGEGYTF. CDR3 sequence (DNA): TGTGCCAGTAGTACAATCGGACAGGGTGAGGGCTACACCTTC. The genes are TRBV19 and TRBJ1-2; TRBD1 matches 8 bases. After removal of 4 bases from V and 8 bases from J, the junction contained 9 bases not matched to a gene. Germline CDR1 LNHDA, CDR2 SQIVND (reference sequence). The CDR3 totals 14 residues.

The chain employs TRBV30 and TRBJ2-3; TRBD2 aligns across 10 bases. After removal of 1 base from V and 9 bases from J, the junction contained 10 bases not matched to a gene. The V gene's germline CDR1 is GTSNPN and CDR2 SVGIG (reference sequence). The CDR3 covers 15 residues. CDR3 coding DNA: TGTGCCTGGAGTGAGGGAGCGGGGGGGCCTCAAACGCAGTATTTT. Amino acids: CAWSEGAGGPQTQYF.

This clone was seen a single time. This chain uses TRBV7-9 with TRBJ1-4; D might be TRBD1 (5 bases). The CDR3 length is 15 residues. V shed 5 bases and J shed 0 bases, with 10 bases lying between them. CDR1 is SEHNR, CDR2 FQNEAQ, per germline (reference sequence). The CDR3, as DNA: TGTGCCAGCAGCCCAGCAGGGCCAACTAATGAAAAACTGTTTTTT. This translates into CASSPAGPTNEKLFF.

This clone was picked up one time. The chain employs TRBV5-4 and TRBJ1-2; 7 nucleotides line up with TRBD1. Trimming at V came to 4 bases and at J to 2 bases, leaving 8 bases not matched to a gene. The CDR3 spans 15 residues. Germline V gives CDR1 SGHNT, CDR2 YYREEE (reference sequence). Here the CDR3 reads CASSTMTGMNYGYTF. For the CDR3, the DNA is TGTGCCAGCAGCACAATGACAGGGATGAACTATGGCTACACCTTC.

The chain links TRBV5-4 to TRBJ1-1; no definite D call. V was cut by 4 bases and J by 3 bases, with 13 bases left in between. Germline CDR1 reads SGHNT; CDR2 reads YYREEE (reference sequence). CDR3 size: 14 residues. The CDR3 loop reads CASSPREHHTEAFF. In DNA form, the CDR3 reads TGTGCCAGCAGCCCACGGGAACATCACACTGAAGCTTTCTTT.

The sample holds one count of this clone. The chain couples TRBV19 to TRBJ1-5; 9 bases fit TRBD1. Germline CDR1 LNHDA, CDR2 SQIVND (reference sequence). Trimming at V came to 4 bases and at J to 6 bases, leaving 7 bases not matched to a gene. The CDR3 has 15 residues. The CDR3 region has the DNA TGTGCCAGTAGTAAACAAGGGACAGGGAGTCAGCCCCAGCATTTT. Amino acids: CASSKQGTGSQPQHF.

The rearrangement joins TRBV7-9 to TRBJ2-2; weak D call: TRBD1 (5 bases). This CDR3 has 17 residues. V shed 5 bases and J shed 3 bases, with 19 bases lying between them. The germline CDR1 and CDR2 sequences are SEHNR and FQNEAQ (reference sequence). CDR3 loop: CASSRRAGSWDTGELFF. The CDR3 DNA sequence: TGTGCCAGCAGCCGACGCGCAGGGTCGTGGGACACCGGGGAGCTGTTTTTT. Looking up the rest from reference TRBV7-9 and TRBJ2-2 gives the full variable domain: DTGVSQNPRHKITKRGQNVTFRCDPISEHNRLYWYRQTLGQGPEFLTYFQNEAQLEKSRLLSDRFSAERPKGSFSTLEIQRTEQGDSAMYLCASSRRAGSWDTGELFFGEGSRLTVL.

The chain is built from TRBV12-3 or TRBV12-4 and TRBJ1-1, with D possibly being TRBD1 (6 bases). Trimming removed 6 bases from V and 7 bases from J, with 15 bases in between. This CDR3 region has 13 residues. The CDR3 protein is CASRYSRGGEAFF. DNA for the CDR3: TGTGCCAGCAGGTACTCCAGGGGTGGTGAAGCTTTCTTT.

CDR3 nucleotides: TGTGCCAGCAGCTTTTGGGGACCGGGACGGACTAGGACCGGGGAGCTGTTTTTT. Translating it yields CASSFWGPGRTRTGELFF. The chain uses TRBV7-9 and TRBJ2-2; 7 nucleotides align to TRBD2. The CDR3 length is 18 residues. V trimming: 3 bases; J trimming: 5 bases; junction bases outside the gene matches: 15. CDR1 and CDR2 from the germline V gene are SEHNR and FQNEAQ (reference sequence).

This rearrangement joins TRBV4-3 to TRBJ1-2; D gene unclear. This CDR3 has 16 amino acids. Germline V lookup: CDR1 LGHNA, CDR2 YSLEER. Trimming took off 4 bases at V and 2 bases at J, with 17 bases between the two ends. In nucleotides, the CDR3 is TGCGCCAGCAGCCTGCATCGGGAGTTAGGGAACTATGGCTACACCTTC. Protein: CASSLHRELGNYGYTF.

This chain connects TRBV5-1 to TRBJ2-5; D remains ambiguous. From germline, CDR1 is SGHRS and CDR2 YFSETQ. This CDR3 has 14 amino acids. V dropped 1 base and J dropped 1 base, with 8 bases sitting between them. In DNA form, the CDR3 reads TGCGCCAGCAGCTTGTATGGAGCCCAAGAGACCCAGTACTTC. Translation gives CASSLYGAQETQYF.

The chain is built from TRBV2 and TRBJ1-5, with TRBD1 matching over 7 bases. The CDR3 has 14 residues. After removal of 4 bases from V and 2 bases from J, the junction contained 2 bases not matched to a gene. CDR1 and CDR2 from the germline V gene are SNHLY and FYNNEI. CDR3 region: CASSGTGGNQPQHF. The DNA for the CDR3 is TGTGCCAGCAGTGGAACAGGGGGCAATCAGCCCCAGCATTTT.